The 30 T cell receptor beta chains below come from one sample, sequenced in a study of T cell changes during pregnancy in multiple sclerosis. The table came from immunoSEQ multiplex PCR; TCRdb's copy has only in-frame clones and leaves some out. Among some 80,000 clones, about 94% were seen once, and the ten largest hold roughly 0.13%. Specimen: CD4+ T cells from peripheral blood mononuclear cells, collected after pregnancy. Receptors were obtained from a female donor with multiple sclerosis, enrolled in a pregnancy study.

This chain joins TRBV2 and TRBJ2-7; 7 nucleotides agree with TRBD2. Germline lookup yields CDR1 SNHLY and CDR2 FYNNEI. The junction had 11 bases not matched to a gene; V was cut back by 3 bases and J by 0 bases. The CDR3 consists of 17 residues. The chain's CDR3 is CASSDRVRTSLSYEQYF. In DNA, the CDR3 is TGTGCCAGCAGTGACAGGGTGAGGACTAGTCTCTCCTACGAGCAGTACTTC. The variable domain in full, with the rest retrieved from reference TRBV2 and TRBJ2-7, is EPEVTQTPSHQVTQMGQEVILRCVPISNHLYFYWYRQILGQKVEFLVSFYNNEISEKSEIFDDQFSVERPDGSNFTLKIRSTKLEDSAMYFCASSDRVRTSLSYEQYFGPGTRLTVT.

The chain combines TRBV28 with TRBJ1-5; 11 nucleotides align to TRBD1. Germline V gives CDR1 MDHEN, CDR2 SYDVKM. The CDR3 runs 18 residues. The ends lost 9 bases at V and 0 bases at J; junction bases unmatched: 13. The DNA of the CDR3 is TGTGCCAGTAACCCCGGGACAGGGGGAACCTATAGCAATCAGCCCCAGCATTTT. Its protein product is CASNPGTGGTYSNQPQHF. The whole variable domain, filled in from reference TRBV28 and TRBJ1-5, reads DVKVTQSSRYLVKRTGEKVFLECVQDMDHENMFWYRQDPGLGLRLIYFSYDVKMKEKGDIPEGYSVSREKKERFSLILESASTNQTSMYLCASNPGTGGTYSNQPQHFGDGTRLSIL.

The chain carries TRBV10-3 and TRBJ1-5, with D perhaps TRBD1 (5 bases). This CDR3 is 15 amino acids long. V gave up 3 bases and J gave up 7 bases, with 16 bases separating them. Germline values: CDR1 ENHRY, CDR2 SYGVKD. For the CDR3, the DNA is TGTGCCATCAGTGATAGCGGGGGGTTTGGGCAGCCCCAGCATTTT. Protein product: CAISDSGGFGQPQHF.

The chain joins TRBV4-2 to TRBJ2-3; D call uncertain. This CDR3 has 16 residues. Germline V CDR1 and CDR2: LGHNA, YNFKEQ. V was cut by 0 bases and J by 7 bases, with 17 bases left in between. CDR3 sequence reads: CASSQDRLTASNTQYF. The CDR3 nucleotides are TGTGCCAGCAGCCAAGATCGACTCACGGCATCGAATACGCAGTATTTT.

This clone was counted once. The genes are TRBV4-2 and TRBJ1-5, with a possible D match to TRBD1 (5 bases). V lost 2 bases, J lost 5 bases, and 13 bases lay in between. Germline CDR1 reads LGHNA; CDR2 reads YNFKEQ. The CDR3 loop spans 15 amino acids. The CDR3 region is CASSQSPGGDQPQHF. CDR3 in DNA: TGTGCCAGCAGCCAATCTCCGGGGGGGGATCAGCCCCAGCATTTT.

V gene TRBV5-1 combines with J gene TRBJ2-1, with 12 bases that match TRBD2. The CDR3 covers 17 residues. V lost 1 base and J lost 7; bases outside the gene matches: 9. The germline V gene has CDR1 SGHRS and CDR2 YFSETQ. The CDR3 nucleotides are TGCGCCAGCAGCTTGCGTGCGTCTAGCGGGAGGGGAAATGAGCAGTTCTTC. This gives the protein CASSLRASSGRGNEQFF.

This clone was picked up one time. The rearrangement uses TRBV18 and TRBJ2-7; 11 bases fit TRBD1. The V and J ends lost 4 bases and 6 bases, in that order; junction bases with no gene match: 5. Germline V lookup: CDR1 KGHSH, CDR2 LQKENI. This CDR3 has 14 amino acids. Written as DNA, the CDR3 is TGTGCCAGCTCACAACGGGACAGGGGGGCCGAGCAGTACTTC. Encoded protein: CASSQRDRGAEQYF.

The gene calls are TRBV5-6 and TRBJ1-1, with unresolved D. Per germline, CDR1 SGHDT and CDR2 YYEEEE. V lost 2 bases to trimming and J lost 1 base, with 9 bases between them. The CDR3 sequence is 14 residues long. The CDR3 spells CASSFFRGNTEAFF. The CDR3 nucleotides are TGTGCCAGCAGCTTTTTTCGGGGGAACACTGAAGCTTTCTTT.

This clone was recorded once. The rearrangement joins TRBV19 to TRBJ1-3; D is undetermined. Germline CDR1 reads LNHDA; CDR2 reads SQIVND (reference sequence). The CDR3 covers 13 residues. Trimming took off 7 bases at V and 7 bases at J, with 14 bases between the two ends. CDR3 sequence reads: CASTAPPGNTIYF. The CDR3 DNA follows: TGTGCCAGTACCGCCCCCCCGGGGAACACCATATATTTT.

V is TRBV10-3 and J is TRBJ1-1; D gene unclear. Trimming shortened V by 8 bases and J by 3 bases, and 28 bases separated the two germline ends. The CDR3 length is 18 residues. Germline V CDR1 and CDR2: ENHRY, SYGVKD. The CDR3: CAIARSLVGSGRDTEAFF. For the CDR3, the DNA is TGTGCCATCGCCCGTAGTTTGGTGGGGAGCGGTAGGGACACTGAAGCTTTCTTT.

J is TRBJ2-7 and V is TRBV19, with TRBD1 matching 8 bases. The CDR3 is 13 amino acids. V was clipped by 5 bases and J by 3 bases; unmatched bases: 3. CDR1 and CDR2 (germline): LNHDA, SQIVND (reference sequence). CDR3 protein: CASSSQGGYEQYF. CDR3 sequence (DNA): TGTGCCAGTAGTTCACAGGGGGGCTACGAGCAGTACTTC.

V usage is TRBV5-5 and J usage is TRBJ2-1; 11 positions match TRBD2. CDR1 and CDR2 (germline): SGHKS, YYEKEE (reference sequence). V shed 0 bases, J shed 4 bases, and the junction held 3 bases outside the gene matches. The CDR3 extends over 16 amino acids. CDR3: CASSLDASGGYNEQFF. The CDR3 coding sequence is TGTGCCAGCAGCTTGGATGCTAGCGGGGGGTACAATGAGCAGTTCTTC.

The rearrangement joins TRBV7-2 to TRBJ2-7; tentatively, D is TRBD2 (6 bases). Trimming shortened V by 5 bases and J by 6 bases, and 17 bases separated the two germline ends. CDR3 length equals 14 residues. CDR1 and CDR2 (germline): SGHTA, FQGNSA. The CDR3 region is CASSVTSPRPEQYF. The CDR3 DNA is TGTGCCAGCAGCGTAACTAGCCCCAGGCCCGAGCAGTACTTC.

V gene TRBV9 combines with J gene TRBJ2-1, with 9 bases lining up with TRBD1. The CDR3 has 16 amino acids. V shed 0 bases, J shed 3 bases, and the junction held 4 bases outside the gene matches. Germline V gives CDR1 SGDLS, CDR2 YYNGEE. The CDR3 DNA reads as TGTGCCAGCAGCGTAGTCGGGACAGGGTTCTACAATGAGCAGTTCTTC. Its translation is CASSVVGTGFYNEQFF.

The CDR3 sequence is CASRRDNLPAEQYF. CDR3 nucleotide sequence: TGTGCCAGCAGACGGGACAACCTGCCAGCCGAGCAGTACTTC. The chain couples TRBV2 to TRBJ2-7, with D perhaps matching TRBD1 (6 bases). With 6 bases removed from V and 6 bases from J, the gap between germline ends came to 18 bases. The CDR3 has 14 residues. Germline loops: CDR1 SNHLY, CDR2 FYNNEI.

The J gene is TRBJ1-5, the V gene TRBV2; 10 nucleotides align to TRBD1. The CDR3 totals 17 residues. Unmatched junction bases numbered 16, after V lost 5 bases and J lost 9 bases. Looked up from germline, CDR1 is SNHLY and CDR2 is FYNNEI. CDR3 bases: TGTGCCAGCAGTCCCTCGACGACAGGGGGCGCGGGGCGGCCCCAGCATTTT. It yields the protein CASSPSTTGGAGRPQHF.

The rearrangement uses TRBV19 and TRBJ2-2, with D tentatively TRBD1 (6 bases). The CDR3 totals 16 residues. Germline-derived CDR1 and CDR2 are LNHDA and SQIVND (reference sequence). The ends were cut back, 4 bases at V and 1 base at J, with 13 bases in the middle. The CDR3 DNA reads as TGTGCCAGTAGTAACCCGGGACAACTGAACACCGGGGAGCTGTTTTTT. The encoded protein is CASSNPGQLNTGELFF.

This chain connects TRBV25-1 to TRBJ2-7; D gene ambiguous. V was cut by 2 bases and J by 4 bases, with 6 bases left in between. The CDR3 has 12 residues. Looked up from germline, CDR1 is MGHDK and CDR2 is SYGVNS. In nucleotides, the CDR3 is TGTGCCAGCAGTGAAGTCGGTTACGAGCAGTACTTC. Encoded protein: CASSEVGYEQYF.

V and J are TRBV19 and TRBJ1-4; TRBD1 aligns across 7 bases. Germline values: CDR1 LNHDA, CDR2 SQIVND (reference sequence). Unmatched junction bases numbered 7, after V lost 7 bases and J lost 5 bases. The CDR3 length is 14 residues. The CDR3: CASTRDRRNEKLFF. Written as DNA, the CDR3 is TGTGCCAGTACGCGGGACAGACGAAATGAAAAACTGTTTTTT. Together with reference TRBV19 and TRBJ1-4, the CDR3 gives the full variable domain: DGGITQSPKYLFRKEGQNVTLSCEQNLNHDAMYWYRQDPGQGLRLIYYSQIVNDFQKGDIAEGYSVSREKKESFPLTVTSAQKNPTAFYLCASTRDRRNEKLFFGSGTQLSVL.

V and J are TRBV5-1 and TRBJ2-2; 8 bases are shared with TRBD1. The CDR3 totals 16 residues. Trimming took 3 bases from V and 4 from J; bases not matched to a gene: 8. Per the germline V gene, CDR1 is SGHRS and CDR2 is YFSETQ. CDR3 in amino acids: CASSSGAGGVTGELFF. The CDR3 nucleotides read TGCGCCAGCAGCTCCGGGGCAGGGGGCGTCACCGGGGAGCTGTTTTTT.

The V gene is TRBV7-9, the J gene TRBJ2-5, with 10 nucleotides matching TRBD1. The CDR3 runs to 16 residues. Germline CDR1 and CDR2: SEHNR and FQNEAQ (reference sequence). Losses at the gene ends were 5 bases for V and 4 bases for J; bases not matched to a gene: 10. The CDR3 protein is CASSLWTGGVGETQYF. DNA for the CDR3: TGTGCCAGCAGCCTCTGGACAGGGGGGGTTGGAGAGACCCAGTACTTC.

The V and J genes are TRBV2 and TRBJ2-2; no reliable D call. Germline values: CDR1 SNHLY, CDR2 FYNNEI. The CDR3 runs 16 residues. Trimming took 5 bases from V and 1 from J, leaving 14 bases between them. This CDR3 is CASSTNPNRNTGELFF. As DNA, the CDR3 is TGTGCCAGCAGTACAAACCCCAACAGGAACACCGGGGAGCTGTTTTTT.

CDR3 sequence reads: CASSRATVGNEKLFF. The CDR3 DNA is TGTGCCAGCAGCCGCGCGACAGTCGGGAATGAAAAACTGTTTTTT. The chain is built from TRBV7-6 and TRBJ1-4; a weak D match, TRBD1 (5 bases). The germline V gene encodes CDR1 SGHVS and CDR2 FNYEAQ. The CDR3 totals 15 residues. Deletions cut 5 bases from V and 5 bases from J, with 15 bases between.

J is TRBJ2-5 and V is TRBV6-1; 14 bases agree with TRBD2. This CDR3 is built from 15 residues. J gave up 4 bases and V 6 bases, and 4 bases lay outside the gene matches. In germline, CDR1 is MNHNS, CDR2 SASEGT. The CDR3 is CASRRGTSGRETQYF. The CDR3 DNA is TGTGCCAGCAGACGCGGGACTAGCGGGAGAGAGACCCAGTACTTC.

The chain is built from TRBV28 and TRBJ2-1, with D perhaps TRBD2 (5 bases). V lost 6 bases to trimming and J lost 7 bases, with 28 bases between them. This CDR3 is 18 amino acids long. The germline V gene has CDR1 MDHEN and CDR2 SYDVKM. The CDR3 region is CASRNNLVSGGGWNEQFF. The CDR3 bases are TGTGCCAGCAGGAATAATTTAGTCAGCGGAGGAGGTTGGAATGAGCAGTTCTTC.

The chain employs TRBV28 and TRBJ2-7; D remains unclear. Between the trimmed V and J ends, which lost 4 bases and 4 bases, there was a span of 20 bases. The CDR3 sequence is 16 residues long. Germline-derived CDR1 and CDR2 are MDHEN and SYDVKM. The CDR3 loop reads CASSSPRRHPRYEQYF. The CDR3 region has the DNA TGTGCCAGCAGTTCCCCCCGAAGACACCCGAGATACGAGCAGTACTTC.

The rearrangement uses TRBV28 and TRBJ2-7, with D possibly matching TRBD1 (6 bases). This CDR3 comprises 11 residues. Germline lookup yields CDR1 MDHEN and CDR2 SYDVKM. V lost 5 bases and J 9 bases, leaving 11 bases between the germline ends. The CDR3: CASSNRVAQYF. Here the CDR3 DNA reads TGTGCCAGCAGTAACAGGGTCGCGCAGTACTTC. The full variable domain, rest sourced from reference TRBV28 and TRBJ2-7, is DVKVTQSSRYLVKRTGEKVFLECVQDMDHENMFWYRQDPGLGLRLIYFSYDVKMKEKGDIPEGYSVSREKKERFSLILESASTNQTSMYLCASSNRVAQYFGPGTRLTVT.

This chain joins TRBV2 and TRBJ2-7; 7 positions agree with TRBD1. The CDR3 extends over 13 amino acids. CDR1 is SNHLY, CDR2 FYNNEI, per germline. V shed 4 bases, J shed 6 bases, and the junction held 6 bases outside the gene matches. The CDR3 reads CASSVSDRPEQYF. The CDR3 bases are TGTGCCAGCAGTGTTTCGGACAGGCCCGAGCAGTACTTC.

The V call is TRBV14, the J call TRBJ2-1; D not resolved. The CDR3 sequence is 13 residues long. The V end lost 4 bases, the J end lost 5 bases, and 9 bases lay between the germline ends. In germline, CDR1 is SGHDN, CDR2 FVKESK. CDR3 DNA: TGTGCCAGCAGCCGCGACTTCCACAATGAGCAGTTCTTC. Residues: CASSRDFHNEQFF.

V gene TRBV4-2 combines with J gene TRBJ1-4, with 8 bases lining up with TRBD1. This CDR3 spans 14 amino acids. The germline V gene encodes CDR1 LGHNA and CDR2 YNFKEQ. Trimming took 5 bases from V and 8 from J; bases not matched to a gene: 7. CDR3 nucleotide sequence: TGTGCCAGCAGCTTAGGACAGGGAGGGGAAAAACTGTTTTTT. Translated, it gives CASSLGQGGEKLFF.